These 7 T cell receptor beta chains were all obtained from the same sample, sequenced in a study of blood T cell repertoires in COVID-19. Sequencing was performed with immunoSEQ multiplex PCR; in TCRdb, only in-frame clones are kept and a portion is missing. The repertoire holds over 250,000 clones, roughly 83% seen once, with approximately 1.5% in the top ten. Sequencing input: peripheral blood. These receptors were obtained from a human donor with COVID-19, enrolled during active disease. The donor label of this sample is uncertain.

The chain combines TRBV19 with TRBJ1-2, with D possibly being TRBD1 (6 bases). The CDR3 spans 11 residues. Germline CDR1 LNHDA, CDR2 SQIVND (reference sequence). V was shortened by 10 bases and J by 5 bases, with 11 bases between the two germline ends. As DNA, the CDR3 is TGTGCCACCGGGACACCTTATGGCTACACCTTC. This encodes CATGTPYGYTF.

The chain combines TRBV9 with TRBJ2-1; a possible D gene is TRBD2 (6 bases). Trimming cost V 1 base and J 2 bases, with 10 bases left between them. Germline CDR1 and CDR2: SGDLS and YYNGEE. This CDR3 region has 15 residues. The CDR3 loop is CASSVLANAYNEQFF. CDR3 coding DNA: TGTGCCAGCAGCGTACTAGCGAACGCCTACAATGAGCAGTTCTTC.

The chain uses TRBV7-2 and TRBJ1-1, with D perhaps matching TRBD1 (5 bases). Between the trimmed V and J ends, which lost 0 bases and 1 base, there was a span of 9 bases. Germline CDR1 SGHTA, CDR2 FQGNSA. The CDR3 spans 15 residues. The CDR3 DNA follows: TGTGCCAGCAGCTTAGCGGCCGGACAGAACACTGAAGCTTTCTTT. The encoded protein is CASSLAAGQNTEAFF.

The rearrangement uses TRBV7-3 and TRBJ2-1; possible D gene TRBD2, 5 bases. CDR1 is SGHTA, CDR2 FQGTGA, per germline. The CDR3 length is 16 residues. V dropped 4 bases and J dropped 0 bases, with 13 bases sitting between them. DNA for the CDR3: TGTGCCAGCAGCTCGAATAGGGAGAGCTCCTACAATGAGCAGTTCTTC. This translates into CASSSNRESSYNEQFF. Full variable domain (outside the CDR3, taken from reference TRBV7-3 and TRBJ2-1): GAGVSQTPSNKVTEKGKYVELRCDPISGHTALYWYRQSLGQGPEFLIYFQGTGAADDSGLPNDRFFAVRPEGSVSTLKIQRTERGDSAVYLCASSSNRESSYNEQFFGPGTRLTVL.

The chain joins TRBV21-1 to TRBJ2-2; whether TRBD2, the table's D call, matches the DNA was not checked. TRBV21-1 is an annotated pseudogene. This CDR3 is 20 amino acids long. The CDR3 spells CASSKALVGGRPEDTGELFF. In nucleotides, the CDR3 is TGTGCCAGCAGCAAAGCGCTAGTGGGGGGGAGACCAGAGGACACCGGGGAGCTGTTTTTT.

A single count supports this clone. CDR3 in amino acids: CASSLRTVNNSPLHF. DNA of the CDR3: TGTGCCAGCAGTTTAAGGACAGTTAATAATTCACCCCTCCACTTT. This sequence joins TRBV28 and TRBJ1-6; TRBD1 is a possible D gene (6 bases). V lost 2 bases and J lost 5, with 10 bases in between. Germline V gene sequence: CDR1 MDHEN, CDR2 SYDVKM. The CDR3 spans 15 residues.

V is TRBV7-2 and J is TRBJ1-1; D gene ambiguous. This CDR3 region has 12 residues. Trimming stripped 5 bases from V and 11 bases from J, with 15 bases between. Germline CDR1 SGHTA, CDR2 FQGNSA. DNA for the CDR3: TGTGCCAGCAGCCCGGGTGGAGGGAATGCTTTCTTT. It codes for CASSPGGGNAFF. Variable domain in full (rest from reference TRBV7-2 and TRBJ1-1): GAGVSQSPSNKVTEKGKDVELRCDPISGHTALYWYRQSLGQGLEFLIYFQGNSAPDKSGLPSDRFSAERTGGSVSTLTIQRTQQEDSAVYLCASSPGGGNAFFGQGTRLTVV.